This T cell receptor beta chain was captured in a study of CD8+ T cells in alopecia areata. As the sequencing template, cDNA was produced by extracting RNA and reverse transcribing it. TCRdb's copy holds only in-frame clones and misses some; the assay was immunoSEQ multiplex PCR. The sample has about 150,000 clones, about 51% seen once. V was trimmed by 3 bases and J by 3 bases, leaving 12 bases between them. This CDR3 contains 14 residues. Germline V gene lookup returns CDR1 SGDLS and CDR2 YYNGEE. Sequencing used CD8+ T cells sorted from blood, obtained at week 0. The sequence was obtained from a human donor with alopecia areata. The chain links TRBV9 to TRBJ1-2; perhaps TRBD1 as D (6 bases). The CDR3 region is CASSDGGLDYGYTF. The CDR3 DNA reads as TGTGCCAGCAGCGACGGGGGCTTAGACTATGGCTACACCTTC.